The source of this TCR beta chain is a study of early T cells in non-severe SARS-CoV-2 infection. This clonotype was found many times. From the 5' RACE reads, TCRdb called clonotypes with MiXCR, one entry per CDR3 protein. The data contain tens of thousands of distinct CDR3 sequences, approximately 11% of them singletons. The receptor was derived from an adult who was a healthcare worker with PCR-confirmed SARS-CoV-2 infection or an uninfected control (not recorded which). The sequenced material came from whole blood.

CDR3 region: CSARKGASVNTEAFF. As DNA, the CDR3 is TGCAGTGCTAGGAAGGGGGCCAGCGTGAACACTGAAGCTTTCTTT. The rearrangement joins TRBV20-1 to TRBJ1-1, with 7 nucleotides matching TRBD1. The CDR3 spans 15 residues. CDR1 DFQATT and CDR2 SNEGSKA come from the germline V gene (reference sequence). With 3 bases clipped from V and 0 bases from J, the junction kept 7 bases outside the gene matches.